These T cell receptor beta chains were read from a single sample in a study of blood T cell repertoires in COVID-19. Repertoires were generated with immunoSEQ multiplex PCR, while TCRdb's copy carries only in-frame clones and drops some. The top ten hold around 6.6% of the sample, which has 190,000 or so clones, about nine tenths seen once. The sample consisted of peripheral blood. These receptors were obtained from a middle-aged man with acute or convalescent COVID-19. Both conserved end residues are part of each CDR3. Fields, in order: CDR3 DNA, CDR3 protein, V gene, CDR3 length, D gene, J gene, clone size. The D gene is left open where the match is weak. Not every row has a clone size; where given, it reads once, few, many or a size class.

CDR3 DNA: TGCGCCAGCAGTGAGTTGGGCAGCCAAGAGACCCAGTACTTC; CDR3 protein: CASSELGSQETQYF; V gene: TRBV10-2; CDR3 length: 14; D gene: .; J gene: TRBJ2-5; clone size: .
CDR3 DNA: TGTGCCAGCAGGAGACAGGGGGCGACGCCTGGGGCCAACGTCCTGACTTTC; CDR3 protein: CASRRQGATPGANVLTF; V gene: TRBV2; CDR3 length: 17; D gene: TRBD1; J gene: TRBJ2-6; clone size: .
CDR3 DNA: TGTGCCAGCAGCCCCGGACAGGGGGCGGAGAACACTGAAGCTTTCTTT; CDR3 protein: CASSPGQGAENTEAFF; V gene: TRBV7-9; CDR3 length: 16; D gene: TRBD1; J gene: TRBJ1-1; clone size: few
CDR3 DNA: TGCGCCAGCAGCTTGAGAGGACAGGGAGACACTGAAGCTTTCTTT; CDR3 protein: CASSLRGQGDTEAFF; V gene: TRBV5-1; CDR3 length: 15; D gene: TRBD1; J gene: TRBJ1-1; clone size: once
CDR3 DNA: TGTGCCAGCAGCCAAGACGTCGGGGACAGGGGAGGGGAGACCCAGTACTTC; CDR3 protein: CASSQDVGDRGGETQYF; V gene: TRBV3-1/TRBV3-2; CDR3 length: 17; D gene: TRBD1; J gene: TRBJ2-5; clone size: few
CDR3 DNA: TGTGCCAGCACCCGGACAGGGGAGACCCAGTACTTC; CDR3 protein: CASTRTGETQYF; V gene: TRBV6-5; CDR3 length: 12; D gene: TRBD1; J gene: TRBJ2-5; clone size: .
CDR3 DNA: TGTGCCACCCGGACTAGCGGGGAGGAGACCCAGTACTTC; CDR3 protein: CATRTSGEETQYF; V gene: TRBV10-3; CDR3 length: 13; D gene: TRBD2; J gene: TRBJ2-5; clone size: .
CDR3 DNA: TGTGCCAGCAGGGAAATGGGACAGGGGCGGTCCGTGCAGTACTTC; CDR3 protein: CASREMGQGRSVQYF; V gene: TRBV2; CDR3 length: 15; D gene: TRBD1; J gene: TRBJ2-7; clone size: .
CDR3 DNA: TGTGCCAGCAGCTTAAACGCGAGGAACTATGGCTACACCTTC; CDR3 protein: CASSLNARNYGYTF; V gene: TRBV7-3; CDR3 length: 14; D gene: .; J gene: TRBJ1-2; clone size: .
CDR3 DNA: TGTGCCAGCTCTCTAGCGCGGGCCGCGAACACCGGGGAGCTGTTTTTT; CDR3 protein: CASSLARAANTGELFF; V gene: TRBV6-4; CDR3 length: 16; D gene: .; J gene: TRBJ2-2; clone size: .
CDR3 DNA: TGTGCCAGCAGCTTCAGCGGGGGCCGCTTATCAGATACGCAGTATTTT; CDR3 protein: CASSFSGGRLSDTQYF; V gene: TRBV11-2; CDR3 length: 16; D gene: TRBD2; J gene: TRBJ2-3; clone size: .
CDR3 DNA: TGTGCCAGCAGCTTTAGCGGGGGGGCCGGGGAGACCCAGTACTTC; CDR3 protein: CASSFSGGAGETQYF; V gene: TRBV5-4; CDR3 length: 15; D gene: TRBD2; J gene: TRBJ2-5; clone size: .
CDR3 DNA: TGTGCCACCAGCAGAGATGGAGGGTCAGGCCAACTTCGGTACTTC; CDR3 protein: CATSRDGGSGQLRYF; V gene: TRBV15; CDR3 length: 15; D gene: .; J gene: TRBJ2-7; clone size: .
CDR3 DNA: TGTGCCAGCAGTTTCGGGGACTACAATGAGCAGTTCTTC; CDR3 protein: CASSFGDYNEQFF; V gene: TRBV27; CDR3 length: 13; D gene: .; J gene: TRBJ2-1; clone size: .
CDR3 DNA: TGTGCCAGCTCACCAAATCAGCCTAGCGGTGGCAATACGCAGTATTTT; CDR3 protein: CASSPNQPSGGNTQYF; V gene: TRBV18; CDR3 length: 16; D gene: TRBD2; J gene: TRBJ2-3; clone size: once
CDR3 DNA: TGTGCCAGCAGCGTAGGAGGGCCCAACACCATATATTTT; CDR3 protein: CASSVGGPNTIYF; V gene: TRBV9; CDR3 length: 13; D gene: .; J gene: TRBJ1-3; clone size: .
CDR3 DNA: TGTGCCAGCAGTTACTCGCCGGAGCATGGCTACACCTTC; CDR3 protein: CASSYSPEHGYTF; V gene: TRBV6-6; CDR3 length: 13; D gene: .; J gene: TRBJ1-2; clone size: .
CDR3 DNA: TGTGCCAGCATGGGGGAGGCCAAGGGTTTCGGAAACACCATATATTTT; CDR3 protein: CASMGEAKGFGNTIYF; V gene: TRBV14; CDR3 length: 16; D gene: .; J gene: TRBJ1-3; clone size: .
CDR3 DNA: TGTGCCAGCAGCGCCACTAGCGGGGGTTGGGGGACAGATACGCAGTATTTT; CDR3 protein: CASSATSGGWGTDTQYF; V gene: TRBV9; CDR3 length: 17; D gene: TRBD2; J gene: TRBJ2-3; clone size: once
CDR3 DNA: TGTGCCAGCAGTTTACCCGGGACAGGGACCCGAGTAAATGAATTT; CDR3 protein: CASSLPGTGTRVNEF; V gene: TRBV28; CDR3 length: 15; D gene: TRBD1; J gene: TRBJ1-1; clone size: .
CDR3 DNA: TGTGCTAGTGGTTGGAAATGGGAACTAGGTAATTCACCCCTCCACTTT; CDR3 protein: CASGWKWELGNSPLHF; V gene: TRBV12-5; CDR3 length: 16; D gene: .; J gene: TRBJ1-6; clone size: .
CDR3 DNA: TGTGCCAGCAGTGCACACAGGGGAGATGGAAACACCATATATTTT; CDR3 protein: CASSAHRGDGNTIYF; V gene: TRBV25-1; CDR3 length: 15; D gene: TRBD1; J gene: TRBJ1-3; clone size: .
CDR3 DNA: TGTGCCAGCTCTCAGGGAATATACGAGCAGTACTTC; CDR3 protein: CASSQGIYEQYF; V gene: TRBV2; CDR3 length: 12; D gene: .; J gene: TRBJ2-7; clone size: .
CDR3 DNA: TGTGCCAGCAGCTCGGGACAGGCTACCTACGAGCAGTACTTC; CDR3 protein: CASSSGQATYEQYF; V gene: TRBV7-2; CDR3 length: 14; D gene: TRBD1; J gene: TRBJ2-7; clone size: .
CDR3 DNA: TGTGCCAGCAGCGTTGCTAGCGGGGGCTTTAATGAGCAGTTCTTC; CDR3 protein: CASSVASGGFNEQFF; V gene: TRBV9; CDR3 length: 15; D gene: TRBD2; J gene: TRBJ2-1; clone size: few
CDR3 DNA: TGTGCCAGCAGTCCACGGGAGATGGTTTGGGGGGAAGCTTTCTTT; CDR3 protein: CASSPREMVWGEAFF; V gene: TRBV6-5; CDR3 length: 15; D gene: .; J gene: TRBJ1-1; clone size: .
CDR3 DNA: TGTGCCAGCAGCCGAGAACGGACTCAATCCTACTGGAGTAACTATGGCTACACCTTC; CDR3 protein: CASSRERTQSYWSNYGYTF; V gene: TRBV7-8; CDR3 length: 19; D gene: .; J gene: TRBJ1-2; clone size: .
CDR3 DNA: TGTGCCAGCGGACAGGGTCCTGGCTACACCTTC; CDR3 protein: CASGQGPGYTF; V gene: TRBV3-1/TRBV3-2; CDR3 length: 11; D gene: TRBD1; J gene: TRBJ1-2; clone size: few
CDR3 DNA: TGTGCCAGCAGTGAGACGGGACAGGGGGCCACCGGGGAGCTGTTTTTT; CDR3 protein: CASSETGQGATGELFF; V gene: TRBV2; CDR3 length: 16; D gene: TRBD1; J gene: TRBJ2-2; clone size: .
CDR3 DNA: TGTGCCAGTAGTATCCCGACAGGGTCTGGGTACGAGCAGTACTTC; CDR3 protein: CASSIPTGSGYEQYF; V gene: TRBV19; CDR3 length: 15; D gene: TRBD1; J gene: TRBJ2-7; clone size: .
CDR3 DNA: TGTGCCAGCAGCCAAGAAGGGGTAGGGCAGGCCTACGAGCAGTACTTC; CDR3 protein: CASSQEGVGQAYEQYF; V gene: TRBV14; CDR3 length: 16; D gene: .; J gene: TRBJ2-7; clone size: few
CDR3 DNA: TGTGCCAGCAGCTTAGCCCTGATAGCAGCGATAAACACTGAAGCTTTCTTT; CDR3 protein: CASSLALIAAINTEAFF; V gene: TRBV7-8; CDR3 length: 17; D gene: .; J gene: TRBJ1-1; clone size: .